This T cell receptor (beta chain) originates from a study of blood T cell repertoires in COVID-19. At the level of the study: Whether acute or convalescent, the COVID-19 samples came from the United States, Italy and Spain. From T cells, B-cell-depleted T cells, or PBMCs came the material, which was cDNA or gDNA.

Original methodology: Reference gene primers were amplified, and this amplification served to estimate nucleated cell counts. The repertoire was sequenced with immunoSEQ multiplex PCR; TCRdb's copy has only in-frame clones and lacks some. That table is the source of V, J and clone size, and D and trimming were worked out from the DNA. This sample has about 69,000 clones, with about four fifths found just once. This clone was detected only once. Sequenced material: peripheral blood. The sequence was obtained from a woman aged 80 or over with acute or convalescent COVID-19.

CDR3 DNA sequence: TGTGCCAGTAGTCCCGACAGGGAATATGGCTACACCTTC. Amino acids: CASSPDREYGYTF. V and J are TRBV19 and TRBJ1-2; TRBD1 agrees at 7 bases. CDR1 and CDR2 from the germline V gene are LNHDA and SQIVND (reference sequence). CDR3 size: 13 residues. Trimming at V came to 5 bases and at J to 5 bases, leaving 5 bases not matched to a gene.